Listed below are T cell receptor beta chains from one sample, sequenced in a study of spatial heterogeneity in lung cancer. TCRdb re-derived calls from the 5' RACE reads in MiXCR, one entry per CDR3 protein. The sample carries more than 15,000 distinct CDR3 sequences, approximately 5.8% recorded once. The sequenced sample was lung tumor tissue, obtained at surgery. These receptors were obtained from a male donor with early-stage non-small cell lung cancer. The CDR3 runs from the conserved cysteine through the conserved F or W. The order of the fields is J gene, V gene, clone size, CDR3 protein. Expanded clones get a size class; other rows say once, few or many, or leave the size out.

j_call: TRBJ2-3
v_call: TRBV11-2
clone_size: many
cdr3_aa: CASSLGLVWETDTQYF

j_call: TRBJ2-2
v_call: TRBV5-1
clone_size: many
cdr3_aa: CASSLQGPNTGELFF

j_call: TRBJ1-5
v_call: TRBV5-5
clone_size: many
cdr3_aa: CASSLEAAINQPQHF

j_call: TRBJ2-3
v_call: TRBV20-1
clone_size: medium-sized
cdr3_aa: CSADDLADNTDTQYF

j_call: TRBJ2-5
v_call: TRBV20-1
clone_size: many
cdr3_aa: CSHLQETQYF

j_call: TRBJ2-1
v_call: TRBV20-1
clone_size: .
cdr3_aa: CSATRPGLAGGRFEQFF

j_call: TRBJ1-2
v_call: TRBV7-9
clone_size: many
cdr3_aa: CASSFDRSYTF

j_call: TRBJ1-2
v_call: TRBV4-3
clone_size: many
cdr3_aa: CASTAQYSNYGYTF

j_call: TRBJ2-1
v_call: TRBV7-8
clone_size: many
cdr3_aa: CASSQGVGGENEQFF

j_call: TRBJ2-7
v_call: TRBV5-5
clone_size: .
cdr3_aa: CASSRDDTAYEQYF

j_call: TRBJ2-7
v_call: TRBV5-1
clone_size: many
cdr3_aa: CASSLTRSYEQYF

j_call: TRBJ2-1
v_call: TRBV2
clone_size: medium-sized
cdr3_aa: CASGTSGKDEQFF

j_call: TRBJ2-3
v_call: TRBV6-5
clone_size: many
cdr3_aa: CASSYYSASTDTQYF

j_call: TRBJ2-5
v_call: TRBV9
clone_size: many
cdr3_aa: CASSVDGVGQETQYF

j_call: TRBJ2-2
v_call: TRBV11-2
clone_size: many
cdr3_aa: CASSEDSGGELFF

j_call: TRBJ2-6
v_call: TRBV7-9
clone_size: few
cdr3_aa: CASSKGTSSGSSGANVLTF

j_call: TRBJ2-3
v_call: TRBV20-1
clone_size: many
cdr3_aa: CSARDLLPQRGRGDTQYF

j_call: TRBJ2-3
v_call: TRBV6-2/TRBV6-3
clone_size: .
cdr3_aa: CASQGQTSTDTQYF